This T cell receptor (beta chain) emerged from a study of OX40 agonist ivuxolimab in advanced cancers. Across the whole study: Prior anti-PD-1, anti-PD-L1 or anti-CTLA-4 therapy was allowed; about 39% had some. There were three patients with partial responses, one having hepatocellular carcinoma and two cutaneous melanoma.

Using immunoSEQ multiplex PCR, the repertoire was profiled, and TCRdb retains in-frame clones only, with some absent. Of about 150,000 clones in the sample, roughly nine tenths were seen once. The V end was cut by 2 bases, the J end by 1 base, with 11 bases between. Germline values: CDR1 SGHTA, CDR2 FQGTGA. The CDR3 is made up of 15 amino acids. Sequenced material: CD4+ or CD8+ T cells sorted from blood, taken in a trial of the OX40 agonist ivuxolimab. This sequence was found in an adult with an advanced solid tumor such as melanoma, head and neck, liver or kidney cancer. The J gene is TRBJ1-1, the V gene TRBV7-3, with D unresolved. The DNA for the CDR3 is TGTGCCAGCAGCTTACGAGGGTTGGGGAACACTGAAGCTTTCTTT. Amino acid sequence: CASSLRGLGNTEAFF.